This T cell receptor beta chain was profiled in a study of tumor and adjacent non-tumor tissue in lung cancer. Findings and limits, study-wide: Compared with tumor, normal lung showed significantly lower TCR diversity.

A modified ARM-PCR protocol with three rounds of nested PCR amplified TCRbeta. TCRdb analysed the multiplex PCR reads with MiXCR anew, one entry per CDR3 protein. The table records about 93,000 distinct CDR3 sequences, around 71% of them present only once. The length of the CDR3 is 14 residues. Trimming removed 5 bases from V and 14 bases from J; junction bases left unmatched: 12. Germline CDR1 is DFQATT and CDR2 is SNEGSKA (reference sequence). A word on this clonotype: Its target is unknown. A clone one base away is much larger, so this may be a read error.

No cell sorting was done before RNA was extracted from the tissue. The chain carries TRBV20-1 and TRBJ1-4, with 12 bases fitting TRBD1. The sequence came from a man in his fifties or sixties with non-small cell lung cancer. Specimen: lung tumor tissue. CDR3 DNA sequence: TGCAGTGCTTCCGGGGACAGGGGGCGCGAAGTGCTGTTTTTT. Its translation: CSASGDRGREVLFF.